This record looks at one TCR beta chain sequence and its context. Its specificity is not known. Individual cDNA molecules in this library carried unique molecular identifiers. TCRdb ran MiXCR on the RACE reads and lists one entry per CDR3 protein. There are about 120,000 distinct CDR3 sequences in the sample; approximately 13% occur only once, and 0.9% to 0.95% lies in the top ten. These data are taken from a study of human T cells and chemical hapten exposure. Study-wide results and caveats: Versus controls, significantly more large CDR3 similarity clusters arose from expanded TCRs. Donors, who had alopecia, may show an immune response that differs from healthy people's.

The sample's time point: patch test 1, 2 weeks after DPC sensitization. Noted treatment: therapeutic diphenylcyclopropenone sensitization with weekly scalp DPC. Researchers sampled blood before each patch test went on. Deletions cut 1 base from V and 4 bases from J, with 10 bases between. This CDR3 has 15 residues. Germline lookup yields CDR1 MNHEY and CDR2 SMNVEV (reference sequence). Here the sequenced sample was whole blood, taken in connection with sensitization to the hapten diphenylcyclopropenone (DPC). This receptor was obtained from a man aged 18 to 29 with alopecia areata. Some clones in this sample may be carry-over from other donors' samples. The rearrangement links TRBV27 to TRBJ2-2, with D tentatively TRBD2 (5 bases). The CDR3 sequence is CASSLYLAATGELFF. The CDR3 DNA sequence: TGTGCCAGCAGTTTATACCTAGCAGCCACCGGGGAGCTGTTTTTT.